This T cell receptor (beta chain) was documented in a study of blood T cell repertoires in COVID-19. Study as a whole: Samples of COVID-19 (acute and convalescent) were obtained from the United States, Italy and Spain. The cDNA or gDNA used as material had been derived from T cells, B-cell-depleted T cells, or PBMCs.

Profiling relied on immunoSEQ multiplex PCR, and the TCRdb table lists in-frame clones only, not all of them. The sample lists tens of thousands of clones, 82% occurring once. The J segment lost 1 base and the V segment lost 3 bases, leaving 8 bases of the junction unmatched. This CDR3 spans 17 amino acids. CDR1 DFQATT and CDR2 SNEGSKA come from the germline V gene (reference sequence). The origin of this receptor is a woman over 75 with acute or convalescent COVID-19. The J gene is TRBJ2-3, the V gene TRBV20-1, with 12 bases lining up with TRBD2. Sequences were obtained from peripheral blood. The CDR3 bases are TGCAGTGCTAGTCGGAGACTAGCGGGAGTCGGCACAGATACGCAGTATTTT. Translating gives CSASRRLAGVGTDTQYF.